The 16 T cell receptor beta chains given below trace back to one sample, sequenced in a study of post-analysis software for immune sequencing data. Broader study findings: A handful of TRBV segments were significantly more frequent in patients than in controls. TRBV5-6, TRBV5-1 and TRBV20-1 were among these segments.

Unique molecular identifiers were built into the TCR beta cDNA libraries. TCRdb independently ran MiXCR on the PCR reads; one entry per CDR3 protein. The table shows over 700,000 distinct CDR3 sequences, with 25% to 30% occurring only once. What these receptors recognize is not known. Material for sequencing was blood. The receptors originated from a girl aged 5-17 years with multiple sclerosis.

V gene TRBV29-1 combines with J gene TRBJ1-1; D might be TRBD1 (6 bases). Per the germline V gene, CDR1 is SQVTM and CDR2 is ANQGSEA. The CDR3 contains 15 residues. V gave up 7 bases and J gave up 1 base, with 19 bases separating them. CDR3 sequence: CSARGEAGANTEAFF. CDR3 DNA sequence: TGCAGCGCCCGTGGGGAGGCAGGGGCGAACACTGAAGCTTTCTTT.

To note about this clonotype: Given a much more abundant clone one base away, this may be a read error. This chain links TRBV7-2 with TRBJ2-5; 8 nucleotides agree with TRBD2. The closer fit of TRBJ2-7 to the DNA end suggests the J call may be wrong. The CDR3 sequence is 15 residues long. From germline, CDR1 is SGHTA and CDR2 FQGNSA. CDR3 region: CASSLVLAASYEQYF. The CDR3 DNA reads TGTGCCAGCAGCCTAGTACTAGCGGCCTCCTACGAGCAGTACTTC.

This clonotype showed up just a few times. This sequence joins TRBV9 and TRBJ1-1; D is uncertain. Germline V CDR1 and CDR2: SGDLS, YYNGEE. The CDR3 is 14 residues long. The V and J ends lost 0 bases and 9 bases respectively, with 15 bases between them. The CDR3 region has the DNA TGTGCCAGCAGCGTAGAAAGTAGAAAGGGTAAAGCTTTCTTT. Its protein is CASSVESRKGKAFF.

The chain couples TRBV20-1 to TRBJ1-5; perhaps TRBD1 as D (5 bases). V was shortened by 6 bases and J by 3 bases, with 18 bases between the two germline ends. From germline, CDR1 is DFQATT and CDR2 SNEGSKA (reference sequence). This CDR3 contains 15 residues. CDR3 amino acids: CSAYPGGDNNQPQHF. The CDR3 region has the DNA TGCAGTGCATACCCCGGGGGAGATAACAATCAGCCCCAGCATTTT.

This chain uses TRBV3-1 with TRBJ2-3; D ambiguous. This CDR3 has 14 residues. Trimming shortened V by 3 bases and J by 1 base, and 8 bases separated the two germline ends. Germline loops: CDR1 LGHDT, CDR2 YNNKEL (reference sequence). CDR3: CASSQEPGTDTQYF. The CDR3, as DNA: TGTGCCAGCAGCCAGGAACCCGGCACAGATACGCAGTATTTT.

The chain combines TRBV6-5 with TRBJ1-2; 7 bases map to TRBD1. The germline gives CDR1 MNHEY, CDR2 SVGAGI. This CDR3 spans 14 amino acids. The ends lost 10 bases at V and 0 bases at J; junction bases unmatched: 8. Here the CDR3 reads CATETGAPNYGYTF. The CDR3 bases are TGTGCCACCGAAACAGGGGCTCCTAACTATGGCTACACCTTC.

This clonotype was counted only a few times. This chain joins TRBV20-1 and TRBJ2-3, with D perhaps matching TRBD2 (6 bases). Germline values: CDR1 DFQATT, CDR2 SNEGSKA (reference sequence). CDR3 length equals 15 residues. Trimming pared 0 bases from V and 1 base from J, leaving 11 bases between. The CDR3 is CSARDGRGGTDTQYF. CDR3 DNA sequence: TGCAGTGCTAGAGATGGGCGGGGTGGCACAGATACGCAGTATTTT.

This clonotype was counted between two and nine times. The rearrangement uses TRBV6-2 or TRBV6-3 and TRBJ2-1; D ambiguous. V lost 3 bases and J 2 bases, leaving 11 bases between the germline ends. Germline CDR1 and CDR2: MNHEY and SVGEGT. This CDR3 is built from 15 residues. The CDR3 DNA reads as TGTGCCAGCAGTTATCGGCAGACCCCCTACAATGAGCAGTTCTTC. Its protein product is CASSYRQTPYNEQFF.

This chain joins TRBV20-1 and TRBJ1-2, with D perhaps TRBD1 (5 bases). V gave up 2 bases and J gave up 4 bases, with 17 bases separating them. CDR1 and CDR2 (germline): DFQATT, SNEGSKA (reference sequence). The CDR3 sequence is 15 residues long. CDR3 amino acids: CSARMGRGYGYGYTF. CDR3 in DNA: TGCAGTGCTAGAATGGGGAGGGGTTATGGCTATGGCTACACCTTC.

V is TRBV20-1 and J is TRBJ2-1, with D perhaps assigned TRBD1 or TRBD2 (5 bases each). Germline CDR1 DFQATT, CDR2 SNEGSKA (reference sequence). The CDR3 is made up of 15 amino acids. The germline V and J ends were trimmed by 1 base and 8 bases, with 18 bases remaining between them. CDR3 residues: CSARGDLVRSYEQFF. In DNA, the CDR3 is TGCAGTGCTAGAGGGGACCTAGTACGGTCCTATGAGCAGTTCTTC.

The chain carries TRBV6-6 and TRBJ2-1, with D unclear. This CDR3 spans 13 amino acids. Between the trimmed V and J ends, which lost 7 bases and 8 bases, there was a span of 15 bases. Germline lookup yields CDR1 MNHNY and CDR2 SVGAGI (reference sequence). For the CDR3, the DNA is TGTGCCAGCACCGGTTTTATGTCGGATGAGCAGTTCTTC. This encodes CASTGFMSDEQFF.

J is TRBJ1-2 and V is TRBV5-1; D not resolved. There are 16 residues in the CDR3. Looked up from germline, CDR1 is SGHRS and CDR2 is YFSETQ. Deletions cut 4 bases from V and 1 base from J, with 17 bases between. The CDR3 region has the DNA TGCGCCAGCAGCCCAGCGCCTTCGACTGATAACTATGGCTACACCTTC. Translation gives CASSPAPSTDNYGYTF.

The chain recombines TRBV7-2 with TRBJ2-5, with D perhaps matching TRBD2 (6 bases). Germline loops: CDR1 SGHTA, CDR2 FQGNSA. V lost 4 bases and J lost 5, with 20 bases in between. The CDR3 spans 16 residues. This chain's CDR3 is CASSSSRTSIGETQYF. CDR3 DNA: TGTGCCAGCAGCTCGTCGAGAACTAGCATTGGCGAGACCCAGTACTTC.

The chain links TRBV7-8 to TRBJ2-3, with D maybe TRBD1 (5 bases). This CDR3 spans 14 amino acids. Germline CDR1 SGHVS, CDR2 FQNEAQ. The germline V and J ends were trimmed by 2 bases and 4 bases, with 10 bases remaining between them. The CDR3 loop reads CASSLRRVADTQYF. The CDR3 bases are TGTGCCAGCAGCTTACGCAGGGTGGCAGATACGCAGTATTTT.

The V call is TRBV7-9, the J call TRBJ2-5; D possibly uses TRBD1 or TRBD2 (5 bases each). CDR1 and CDR2 (germline): SEHNR, FQNEAQ (reference sequence). The germline V and J ends were trimmed by 2 bases and 7 bases, with 14 bases remaining between them. CDR3 length equals 14 residues. This chain's CDR3 is CASSLTGPEGTQYF. The CDR3 DNA follows: TGTGCCAGCAGCTTAACAGGACCCGAGGGGACCCAGTACTTC.

The chain joins TRBV9 to TRBJ1-6; a possible D gene is TRBD1 (6 bases). The CDR3 covers 18 residues. V was clipped by 3 bases and J by 3 bases, with 19 bases between them. Germline CDR1 is SGDLS and CDR2 is YYNGEE. The chain's CDR3 is CASSETLGQSVYNSPLHF. The CDR3 region has the DNA TGTGCCAGCAGCGAGACCCTCGGACAGAGCGTCTATAATTCACCCCTCCACTTT.